This entry is about one TCR beta chain. No antigen is known for it. This record comes from a study of cytomegalovirus exposure and HLA in healthy donors. Germline V gene data show CDR1 as SEHNR and CDR2 as FQNEAQ (reference sequence). Germline trimming cut 5 bases from V and 4 bases from J; bases unmatched to any gene: 1. This CDR3 has 13 residues. General study findings and limits: Associated with cytomegalovirus, according to the listing, were approximately 160 TCR beta chains.

The PCR used 60 Vbeta and 13 Jbeta primers. Sequencing was performed with immunoSEQ multiplex PCR; in TCRdb, only in-frame clones are kept and a portion is missing. Here the sample spans more than 95,000 clones, about 80% being singletons. The chain couples TRBV7-9 to TRBJ1-5; 8 bases agree with TRBD1. The source material was PBMCs. The clonotype was recovered from a man aged 25-45 years in good health and CMV-seropositive. The CDR3 loop is CASSGQGNQPQHF. The CDR3, as DNA: TGTGCCAGCAGCGGACAGGGTAATCAGCCCCAGCATTTT.